Below are 29 T cell receptor beta chains sequenced from a single sample in a study of T cell repertoires in cytomegalovirus infection. Using its own MiXCR run on the reads, TCRdb lists one record per CDR3 protein. The table lists roughly 990,000 distinct CDR3 sequences, around 30% of them singletons. These receptors have no identified antigens. Sequencing was performed on cultured CD8+ T cells from PBMCs, taken from culture after CMV antigen stimulation. These receptors all stem from a human donor in good health (CMV status not recorded). Some clones in this sample may be carry-over from other donors' samples.

The rearrangement joins TRBV27 to TRBJ2-1; unclear D gene. Germline values: CDR1 MNHEY, CDR2 SMNVEV (reference sequence). The CDR3 is made up of 14 amino acids. The V end was cut by 3 bases, the J end by 7 bases, with 13 bases between. The CDR3 region has the DNA TGTGCCAGCAGTTTGCAGACCACAAGAAATGAGCAGTTCTTC. Its protein product is CASSLQTTRNEQFF.

This clonotype appeared many times. This chain links TRBV6-2 or TRBV6-3 with TRBJ2-1; tentatively, D is TRBD1 (6 bases). V lost 6 bases to trimming and J lost 0 bases, with 9 bases between them. The length of the CDR3 is 14 residues. Germline V CDR1 and CDR2: MNHEY, SVGEGT. CDR3 DNA: TGTGCCAGCAGCTCACAGGGCTCCTACAATGAGCAGTTCTTC. This encodes CASSSQGSYNEQFF.

The genes are TRBV27 and TRBJ1-2, with a tentative D call TRBD1 (6 bases). The V end lost 8 bases, the J end lost 2 bases, and 12 bases lay between the germline ends. CDR1 is MNHEY, CDR2 SMNVEV, per germline (reference sequence). CDR3 size: 13 residues. CDR3 DNA: TGTGCCAGCTGGGGGGGGCTAAACTATGGCTACACCTTC. This translates into CASWGGLNYGYTF.

V is TRBV12-3 or TRBV12-4 and J is TRBJ2-3; TRBD2 matches 7 bases. This CDR3 has 15 amino acids. J gave up 1 base and V 6 bases, and 7 bases lay outside the gene matches. CDR3 residues: CASSRLAWGTDTQYF. The CDR3 DNA reads as TGTGCCAGCAGCCGACTAGCTTGGGGCACAGATACGCAGTATTTT.

This clonotype has at least ten counts. The chain employs TRBV7-9 and TRBJ1-1, with TRBD1 matching 9 bases. Germline values: CDR1 SEHNR, CDR2 FQNEAQ (reference sequence). CDR3 size: 16 residues. Trimming cost V 4 bases and J 6 bases; bases outside gene matches: 12. The CDR3 DNA sequence: TGTGCCAGCAGCTCCCCGCCAGGACAGGGGATGTCTGAAGCTTTCTTT. This gives the protein CASSSPPGQGMSEAFF.

A few counts support this clonotype. This chain connects TRBV27 to TRBJ2-5; 8 positions agree with TRBD1. The CDR3 has 14 amino acids. CDR1 is MNHEY, CDR2 SMNVEV, per germline (reference sequence). Losses at the gene ends were 5 bases for V and 3 bases for J; bases not matched to a gene: 5. As DNA, the CDR3 is TGTGCCAGCAGTAGAGGACAGGGAAAAGAGACCCAGTACTTC. This codes for CASSRGQGKETQYF.

V is TRBV2 and J is TRBJ2-1; 8 bases are shared with TRBD1. Germline CDR1 reads SNHLY; CDR2 reads FYNNEI. J lost 6 bases, V lost 4 bases, and 14 bases had no gene match. CDR3 length: 17 amino acids. In DNA, the CDR3 is TGTGCCAGCAGTGCCATCCGGGACAGGCTTCCCAGCAATGAGCAGTTCTTC. The encoded protein is CASSAIRDRLPSNEQFF.

This clonotype turned up a few times. The rearrangement joins TRBV27 to TRBJ1-2; D is perhaps TRBD1 (6 bases). The CDR3 has 17 amino acids. Germline V gene data show CDR1 as MNHEY and CDR2 as SMNVEV (reference sequence). Trimming cost V 5 bases and J 0 bases, with 19 bases left between them. In DNA form, the CDR3 reads TGTGCCAGCAGTCCCAGTCCAGGAGGGGGACCTAACTATGGCTACACCTTC. Residues: CASSPSPGGGPNYGYTF.

The chain uses TRBV5-1 and TRBJ2-1; D not certain. Trimming took off 5 bases at V and 0 bases at J, with 12 bases between the two ends. Germline V CDR1 and CDR2: SGHRS, YFSETQ. The CDR3 contains 15 residues. The CDR3 DNA reads as TGCGCCAGCAGTCGGAACCCGGGCTCCTACAATGAGCAGTTCTTC. Translated, it gives CASSRNPGSYNEQFF.

The chain links TRBV7-6 to TRBJ2-1, with 9 bases aligning to TRBD2. CDR3 length: 16 residues. CDR1 is SGHVS, CDR2 FNYEAQ, per germline. J lost 4 bases, V lost 1 base, and 5 bases had no gene match. The CDR3 DNA sequence: TGTGCCAGCAGCTTAGGGTGGACTAGCGTGTACAATGAGCAGTTCTTC. Translating it yields CASSLGWTSVYNEQFF. The variable domain in full, with the rest retrieved from reference TRBV7-6 and TRBJ2-1, is GAGVSQSPRYKVTKRGQDVALRCDPISGHVSLYWYRQALGQGPEFLTYFNYEAQQDKSGLPNDRFSAERPEGSISTLTIQRTEQRDSAMYRCASSLGWTSVYNEQFFGPGTRLTVL.

This chain joins TRBV29-1 and TRBJ2-7; 7 positions agree with TRBD1. CDR1 and CDR2 from the germline V gene are SQVTM and ANQGSEA. V was clipped by 2 bases and J by 4 bases; unmatched bases: 8. The CDR3 runs to 14 residues. In DNA, the CDR3 is TGCAGCGTTGAACCAGAGGGGGCCGGGTACGAGCAGTACTTC. Amino acid sequence: CSVEPEGAGYEQYF.

This sequence joins TRBV28 and TRBJ2-3, with 10 nucleotides matching TRBD2. CDR1 and CDR2 from the germline V gene are MDHEN and SYDVKM. The CDR3 contains 15 residues. The V segment lost 10 bases and the J segment 5 bases; nucleotides outside the gene matches: 12. The CDR3 spells CATLERGGQLDTQYF. The CDR3 DNA follows: TGTGCCACCCTCGAGCGGGGGGGCCAATTAGATACGCAGTATTTT.

This sequence joins TRBV15 and TRBJ2-3; D tentatively fits TRBD1 or TRBD2 (5 bases each). The V and J ends lost 5 bases and 6 bases respectively, with 9 bases between them. The CDR3 extends over 12 amino acids. The germline gives CDR1 LNHNV, CDR2 YYDKDF (reference sequence). The CDR3 coding sequence is TGTGCCACCAGCGGGGGACGGGATACGCAGTATTTT. It is translated as CATSGGRDTQYF.

Many counts were recorded for this clonotype. This chain connects TRBV7-8 to TRBJ2-5, with TRBD2 matching 7 bases. Germline loops: CDR1 SGHVS, CDR2 FQNEAQ. V trimming: 4 bases; J trimming: 3 bases; junction bases outside the gene matches: 5. The CDR3 runs to 14 residues. CDR3 residues: CASSYSGREETQYF. DNA of the CDR3: TGTGCCAGCAGCTATAGCGGGCGGGAAGAGACCCAGTACTTC.

There are a few counts of this clonotype. V usage is TRBV19 and J usage is TRBJ1-5, with TRBD1 matching over 7 bases. CDR1 is LNHDA and CDR2 is SQIVND in the germline V gene (reference sequence). CDR3 length: 16 residues. V was pared by 0 bases and J by 7 bases, with 9 bases of the junction left unmatched. CDR3 sequence (DNA): TGTGCCAGTAGTATAGACCCCTCCGACAGGGCGCAGCCCCAGCATTTT. It translates to CASSIDPSDRAQPQHF.

This clonotype was detected only a few times. This chain uses TRBV7-3 with TRBJ2-1, with TRBD2 matching 11 bases. The CDR3 totals 15 residues. With V trimmed by 5 bases and J by 6 bases, 6 bases remained unmatched. Germline V gives CDR1 SGHTA, CDR2 FQGTGA. CDR3 loop: CASSPLAGELNEQFF. The CDR3 DNA follows: TGTGCCAGCAGCCCACTAGCGGGAGAACTCAATGAGCAGTTCTTC.

The CDR3 coding sequence is TGTGCCAGCAGCTTCGGCTTTACGTTGGGAACGAACACTGAAGCTTTCTTT. Encoded protein: CASSFGFTLGTNTEAFF. This sequence joins TRBV7-6 and TRBJ1-1; the D is unclear. The CDR3 has 17 amino acids. The V end was cut by 3 bases, the J end by 1 base, with 18 bases between. Germline V gene lookup returns CDR1 SGHVS and CDR2 FNYEAQ.

The chain carries TRBV5-1 and TRBJ2-2, with D possibly matching TRBD2 (5 bases). The germline V and J ends were trimmed by 4 bases and 0 bases, with 19 bases remaining between them. Germline V gene sequence: CDR1 SGHRS, CDR2 YFSETQ. The CDR3 sequence is 18 residues long. The CDR3 spells CASSPPGSTLTNTGELFF. In DNA, the CDR3 is TGCGCCAGCAGCCCGCCTGGGAGTACGCTGACGAACACCGGGGAGCTGTTTTTT.

With respect to this clonotype: An end of the junction does not agree with germline; a read error may underlie this. The chain has TRBV11-3 and TRBJ2-3; TRBD2 matches 10 bases. Germline assignment: CDR1 SGHNT and CDR2 YENEEA. The CDR3 spans 15 residues. DNA of the CDR3: TGTGTCAGCAGCCCCGGGACTAGCGGCACAGATACGCAGTATTTT. Translation: CVSSPGTSGTDTQYF.

V is TRBV4-3 and J is TRBJ2-7; no definite D call. With 0 bases removed from V and 2 bases from J, the gap between germline ends came to 8 bases. Germline loops: CDR1 LGHNA, CDR2 YSLEER. CDR3 size: 14 residues. The DNA of the CDR3 is TGCGCCAGCAGCCAAGATGTCGCGGCCTACGAGCAGTACGTC. Translated: CASSQDVAAYEQYV.

This clonotype showed up just a few times. The chain links TRBV6-6 to TRBJ2-7, with 8 bases that match TRBD2. In germline, CDR1 is MNHNY, CDR2 SVGAGI (reference sequence). The CDR3 runs to 13 residues. Losses at the gene ends were 5 bases for V and 5 bases for J; bases not matched to a gene: 5. CDR3 sequence reads: CASSHGGVHEQYV. CDR3 coding DNA: TGTGCCAGCAGTCACGGGGGGGTCCACGAGCAGTACGTC.

This clonotype occurred many times. V gene TRBV7-9 combines with J gene TRBJ1-6, with 10 bases matching TRBD1. The CDR3 is made up of 15 amino acids. The V gene end was trimmed by 5 bases and the J gene end by 8 bases; junction bases not matched to a gene: 6. Germline V lookup: CDR1 SEHNR, CDR2 FQNEAQ (reference sequence). CDR3 amino acids: CASSISGTGDSPLHF. The CDR3, as DNA: TGTGCCAGCAGCATATCCGGGACAGGGGATTCACCCCTCCACTTT.

This clonotype was detected only a few times. Germline and junction disagree at one end, which may indicate a read error. V usage is TRBV7-4 and J usage is TRBJ2-7; D possibly corresponds to TRBD1 (5 bases). The CDR3 extends over 13 amino acids. CDR1 is SGHVT, CDR2 SQSDAQ, per germline. The CDR3 region is CASSLGTRPSHFF. The CDR3 DNA sequence: TGTGCCAGCAGCTTAGGGACACGTCCCAGCCATTTCTTC.

Worth noting for this clonotype: A much more abundant neighbour one base away suggests this may be a read error. V and J are TRBV7-2 and TRBJ1-2; D remains ambiguous. The CDR3 is made up of 15 amino acids. The V gene lost 1 base and the J gene lost 8 bases, with 17 bases spanning the gap. Germline assignment: CDR1 SGHTA and CDR2 FQGNSA. The CDR3 DNA follows: TGTGCCAGCAGCTTAGGCCAGGTCCTAAAGGAAGGCTACACCTTC. The encoded protein is CASSLGQVLKEGYTF.

Comments on this clonotype: At one end the junction does not follow the germline gene, possibly because of a read error. This chain connects TRBV6-1 to TRBJ2-7; D remains ambiguous. The CDR3 is 14 residues long. Germline V CDR1 and CDR2: MNHNS, SASEGT. This CDR3 is CASSEGTAYYGQYF. As DNA, the CDR3 is TGTGCCAGCAGTGAAGGCACGGCATACTACGGGCAGTACTTC.

This clonotype was counted a few times. CDR3 protein: CASSPPAGANVLTF. CDR3 DNA: TGTGCCAGCAGCCCACCGGCTGGGGCCAACGTCCTGACTTTC. The J gene is TRBJ2-6, the V gene TRBV7-9; D gene uncertain. Germline V gene sequence: CDR1 SEHNR, CDR2 FQNEAQ (reference sequence). CDR3 length: 14 residues. The V and J ends lost 5 bases and 2 bases respectively, with 7 bases between them.

The CDR3 reads CASSLTGQPNQPQHF. As DNA, the CDR3 is TGCGCCAGCAGCTTGACAGGGCAGCCGAATCAGCCCCAGCATTTT. The rearrangement joins TRBV5-1 to TRBJ1-5; perhaps TRBD1 as D (6 bases). The V end was cut by 1 base, the J end by 4 bases, with 12 bases between. CDR1 and CDR2 from the germline V gene are SGHRS and YFSETQ. CDR3 length equals 15 residues.

This clonotype was counted between two and nine times. V gene TRBV6-6 combines with J gene TRBJ1-6; D ambiguous. This CDR3 is 13 amino acids long. From germline, CDR1 is MNHNY and CDR2 SVGAGI (reference sequence). V was cut by 10 bases and J by 7 bases, with 14 bases left in between. CDR3 region: CATVMGNNSPLHF. CDR3 sequence (DNA): TGTGCCACCGTAATGGGGAACAATTCACCCCTCCACTTT.

This clonotype showed up just a few times. The chain carries TRBV27 and TRBJ1-5; no clear D. Trimming took 7 bases from V and 6 from J, leaving 13 bases between them. Per germline, CDR1 MNHEY and CDR2 SMNVEV (reference sequence). CDR3 length equals 13 residues. The chain's CDR3 is CASTSSYGQPQHF. DNA for the CDR3: TGTGCCAGCACCTCCTCGTATGGTCAGCCCCAGCATTTT.